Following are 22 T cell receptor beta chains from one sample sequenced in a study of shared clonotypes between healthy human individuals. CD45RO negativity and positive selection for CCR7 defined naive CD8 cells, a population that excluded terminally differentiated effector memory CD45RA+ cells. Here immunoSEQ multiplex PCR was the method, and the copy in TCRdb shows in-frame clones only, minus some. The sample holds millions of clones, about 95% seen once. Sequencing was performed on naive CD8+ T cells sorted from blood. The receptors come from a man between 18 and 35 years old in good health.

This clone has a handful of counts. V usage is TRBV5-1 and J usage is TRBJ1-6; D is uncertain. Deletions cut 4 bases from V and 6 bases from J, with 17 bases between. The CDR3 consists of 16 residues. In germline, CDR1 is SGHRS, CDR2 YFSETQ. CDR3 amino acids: CASSRAAATRNSPLHF. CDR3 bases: TGCGCCAGCAGCCGCGCCGCGGCCACACGTAATTCACCCCTCCACTTT.

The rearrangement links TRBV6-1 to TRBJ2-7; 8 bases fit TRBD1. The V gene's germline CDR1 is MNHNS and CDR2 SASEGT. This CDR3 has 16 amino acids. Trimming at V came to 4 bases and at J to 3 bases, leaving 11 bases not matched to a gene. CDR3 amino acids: CASSGSGQGNYYEQYF. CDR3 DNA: TGTGCCAGCAGTGGAAGTGGACAGGGAAATTACTACGAGCAGTACTTC.

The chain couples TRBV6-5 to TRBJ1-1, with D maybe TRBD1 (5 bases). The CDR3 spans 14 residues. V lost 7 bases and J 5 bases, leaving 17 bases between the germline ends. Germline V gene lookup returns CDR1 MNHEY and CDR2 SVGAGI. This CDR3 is CASTEAPGTTEAFF. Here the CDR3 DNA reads TGTGCCAGCACTGAAGCCCCCGGGACGACTGAAGCTTTCTTT.

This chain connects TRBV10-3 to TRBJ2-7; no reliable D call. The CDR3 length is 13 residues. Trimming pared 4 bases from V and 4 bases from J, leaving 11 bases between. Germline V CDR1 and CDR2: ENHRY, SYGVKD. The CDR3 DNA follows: TGTGCCATCAGTGGGACCGCGGATTACGAGCAGTACTTC. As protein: CAISGTADYEQYF.

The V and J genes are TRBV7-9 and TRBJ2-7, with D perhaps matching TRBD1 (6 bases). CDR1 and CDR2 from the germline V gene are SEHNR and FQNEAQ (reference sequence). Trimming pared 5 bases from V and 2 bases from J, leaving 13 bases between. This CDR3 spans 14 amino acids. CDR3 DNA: TGTGCCAGCAGCGCAACGGGACAACCCTACGAGCAGTACTTC. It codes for CASSATGQPYEQYF.

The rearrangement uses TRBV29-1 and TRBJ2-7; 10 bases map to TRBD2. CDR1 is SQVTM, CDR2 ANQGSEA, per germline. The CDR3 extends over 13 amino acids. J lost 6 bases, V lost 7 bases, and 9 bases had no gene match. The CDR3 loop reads CSGTLAGVTEQYF. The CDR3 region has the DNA TGCAGCGGAACCCTAGCGGGAGTGACCGAGCAGTACTTC.

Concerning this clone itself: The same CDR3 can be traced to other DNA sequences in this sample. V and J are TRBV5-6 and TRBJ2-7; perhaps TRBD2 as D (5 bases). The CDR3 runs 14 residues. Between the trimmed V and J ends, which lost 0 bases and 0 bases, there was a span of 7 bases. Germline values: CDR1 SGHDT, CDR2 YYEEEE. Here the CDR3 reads CASSLAGSSYEQYF. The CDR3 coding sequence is TGTGCCAGCAGCTTGGCGGGGAGCTCCTACGAGCAGTACTTC.

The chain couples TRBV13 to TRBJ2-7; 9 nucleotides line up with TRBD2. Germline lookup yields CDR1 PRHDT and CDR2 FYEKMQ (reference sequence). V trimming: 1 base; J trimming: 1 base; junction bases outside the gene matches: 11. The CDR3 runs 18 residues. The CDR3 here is CASSLAGEAGGPSYEQYF. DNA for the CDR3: TGTGCCAGCAGCTTAGCGGGTGAGGCGGGGGGGCCTTCCTACGAGCAGTACTTC.

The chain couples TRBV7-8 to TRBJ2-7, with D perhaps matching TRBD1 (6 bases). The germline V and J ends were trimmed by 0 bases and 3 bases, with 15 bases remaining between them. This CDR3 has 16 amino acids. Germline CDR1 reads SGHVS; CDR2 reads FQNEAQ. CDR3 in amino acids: CASSLARQGSYYEQYF. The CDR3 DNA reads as TGTGCCAGCAGCTTAGCGCGGCAGGGGTCTTACTACGAGCAGTACTTC. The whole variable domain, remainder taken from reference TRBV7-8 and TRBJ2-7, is GAGVSQSPRYKVAKRGQDVALRCDPISGHVSLFWYQQALGQGPEFLTYFQNEAQLDKSGLPSDRFFAERPEGSVSTLKIQRTQQEDSAVYLCASSLARQGSYYEQYFGPGTRLTVT.

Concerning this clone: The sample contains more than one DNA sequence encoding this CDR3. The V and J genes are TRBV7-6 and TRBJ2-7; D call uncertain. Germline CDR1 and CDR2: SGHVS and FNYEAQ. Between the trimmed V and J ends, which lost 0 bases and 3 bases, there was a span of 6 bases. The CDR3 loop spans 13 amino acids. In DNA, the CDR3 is TGTGCCAGCAGCTTAGCGGGAAACTACGAGCAGTACTTC. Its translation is CASSLAGNYEQYF.

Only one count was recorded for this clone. The CDR3 region has the DNA TGTGCCAGCAGCCCAATCAGGGTCGAGCAGTACTTC. Its protein is CASSPIRVEQYF. V is TRBV11-2 and J is TRBJ2-7; D may be TRBD1 (5 bases). Germline V CDR1 and CDR2: SGHAT, FQNNGV. The ends were cut back, 5 bases at V and 6 bases at J, with 11 bases in the middle. The CDR3 is made up of 12 amino acids.

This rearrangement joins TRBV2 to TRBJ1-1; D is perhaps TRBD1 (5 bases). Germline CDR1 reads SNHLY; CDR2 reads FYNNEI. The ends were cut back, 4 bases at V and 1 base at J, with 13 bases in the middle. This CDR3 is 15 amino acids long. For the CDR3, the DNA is TGTGCCAGCAGTGTTGACTGGGGGGAGAACACTGAAGCTTTCTTT. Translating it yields CASSVDWGENTEAFF.

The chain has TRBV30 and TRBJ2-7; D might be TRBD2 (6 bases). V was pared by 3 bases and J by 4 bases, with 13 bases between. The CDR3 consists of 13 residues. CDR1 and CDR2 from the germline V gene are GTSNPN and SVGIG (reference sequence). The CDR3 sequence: CAWRLEGPYEQYF. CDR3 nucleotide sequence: TGTGCCTGGAGGTTGGAGGGCCCTTACGAGCAGTACTTC.

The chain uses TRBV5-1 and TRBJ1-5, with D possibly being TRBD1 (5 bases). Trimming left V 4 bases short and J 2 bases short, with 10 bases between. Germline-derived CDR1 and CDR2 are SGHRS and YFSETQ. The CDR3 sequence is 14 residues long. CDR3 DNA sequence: TGCGCCAGCAGCGATGAAGGGGGCAATCAGCCCCAGCATTTT. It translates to CASSDEGGNQPQHF.

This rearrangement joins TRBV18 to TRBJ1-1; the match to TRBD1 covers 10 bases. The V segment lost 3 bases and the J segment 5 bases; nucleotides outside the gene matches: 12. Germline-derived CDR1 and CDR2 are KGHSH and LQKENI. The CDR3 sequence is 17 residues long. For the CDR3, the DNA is TGTGCCAGCTCACCCGCCTTTCTGGGACAGGGGTGGACTGAAGCTTTCTTT. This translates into CASSPAFLGQGWTEAFF.

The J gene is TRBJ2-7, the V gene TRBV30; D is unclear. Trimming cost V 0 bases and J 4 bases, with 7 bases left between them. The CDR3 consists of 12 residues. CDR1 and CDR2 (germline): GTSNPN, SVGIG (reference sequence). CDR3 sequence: CAWSVYGYEQYF. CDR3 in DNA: TGTGCCTGGAGTGTATATGGTTACGAGCAGTACTTC. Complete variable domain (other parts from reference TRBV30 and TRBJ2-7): SQTIHQWPATLVQPVGSPLSLECTVEGTSNPNLYWYRQAAGRGLQLLFYSVGIGQISSEVPQNLSASRPQDRQFILSSKKLLLSDSGFYLCAWSVYGYEQYFGPGTRLTVT.

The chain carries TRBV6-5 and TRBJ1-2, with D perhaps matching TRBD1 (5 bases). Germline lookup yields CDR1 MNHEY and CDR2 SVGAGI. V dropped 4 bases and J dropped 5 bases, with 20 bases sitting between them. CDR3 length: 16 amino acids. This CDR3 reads CASSSSGTPDLYGYTF. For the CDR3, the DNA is TGTGCCAGCAGTTCCTCCGGGACCCCCGACCTATATGGCTACACCTTC.

CDR3 sequence reads: CASSFRGPSWGYTF. The CDR3 region has the DNA TGTGCCAGCAGTTTCAGGGGCCCTTCCTGGGGCTACACCTTC. The chain recombines TRBV28 with TRBJ1-2, with a possible D match to TRBD1 (6 bases). Germline CDR1 is MDHEN and CDR2 is SYDVKM. The CDR3 spans 14 residues. V was trimmed by 3 bases and J by 8 bases, leaving 16 bases between them.

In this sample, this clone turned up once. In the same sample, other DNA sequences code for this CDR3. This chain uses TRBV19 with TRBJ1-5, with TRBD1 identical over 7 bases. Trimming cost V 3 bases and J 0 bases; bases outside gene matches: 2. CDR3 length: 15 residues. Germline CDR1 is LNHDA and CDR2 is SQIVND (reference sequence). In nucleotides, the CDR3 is TGTGCCAGTAGTATCGACAGGGATAGCAATCAGCCCCAGCATTTT. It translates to CASSIDRDSNQPQHF.

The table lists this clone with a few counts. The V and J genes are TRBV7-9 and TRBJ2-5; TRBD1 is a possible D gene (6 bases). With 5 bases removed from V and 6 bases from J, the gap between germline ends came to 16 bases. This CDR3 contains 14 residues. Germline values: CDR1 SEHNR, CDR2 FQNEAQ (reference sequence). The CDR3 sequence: CASSPDRSPQTQYF. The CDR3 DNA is TGTGCCAGCAGCCCAGACAGGTCGCCTCAGACCCAGTACTTC.

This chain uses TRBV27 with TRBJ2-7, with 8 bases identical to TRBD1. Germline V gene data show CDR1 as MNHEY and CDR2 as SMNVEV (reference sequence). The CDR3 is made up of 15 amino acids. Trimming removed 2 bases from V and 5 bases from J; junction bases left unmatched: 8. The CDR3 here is CASSLMAGGLNEQYF. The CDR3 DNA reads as TGTGCCAGCAGTTTAATGGCAGGGGGCCTAAACGAGCAGTACTTC.

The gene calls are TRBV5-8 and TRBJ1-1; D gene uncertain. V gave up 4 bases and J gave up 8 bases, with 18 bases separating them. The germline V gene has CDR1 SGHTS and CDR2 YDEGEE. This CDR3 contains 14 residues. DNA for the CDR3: TGTGCCAGCAGCCCTGCGGGAGTCGTTACCGAAGCTTTCTTT. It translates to CASSPAGVVTEAFF. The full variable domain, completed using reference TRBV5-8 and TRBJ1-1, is EAGVTQSPTHLIKTRGQQATLRCSPISGHTSVYWYQQALGLGLQFLLWYDEGEERNRGNFPPRFSGRQFPNYSSELNVNALELEDSALYLCASSPAGVVTEAFFGQGTRLTVV.